This T cell receptor (beta chain) was profiled in a study of T cell responses to AZD1222 COVID-19 vaccine. Study findings and constraints: Spike-wide vaccine-associated CD4 TCRs dominated at 160-218 and 743-854. In a largely white British group with more females than males, clonal diversity was possibly underestimated.

With respect to this clone: Its antigen is still unknown.

Per the germline V gene, CDR1 is SGHTA and CDR2 is FQGNSA. Trimming left V 6 bases short and J 5 bases short, with 19 bases between. The CDR3 runs to 15 residues. Assay used: immunoSEQ multiplex PCR; TCRdb lists only in-frame clones, some missing. The table includes 75,000 to 85,000 clones, approximately 90% detected once. Sequencing used peripheral blood, obtained on day 0 of AZD1222 vaccination. V and J are TRBV7-2 and TRBJ2-5, with D possibly TRBD1 on 6 matching bases. The receptor's source is an adult in good health. CDR3 sequence reads: CASRGVTGPGETQYF. The DNA of the CDR3 is TGTGCCAGCAGAGGAGTCACAGGGCCTGGGGAGACCCAGTACTTC.